The 26 T cell receptor beta chains below were found in one sample sequenced in a study of shared clonotypes between healthy human individuals. CD45RO-negative CD8 cells positively selected for CCR7 made up the naive population, which excluded terminally differentiated effector memory CD45RA+ cells. Some clones are missing from TCRdb's copy, which holds only in-frame ones; the method was immunoSEQ multiplex PCR. Here the sample spans 1.5 million to 2.5 million clones, approximately 94% being singletons. The sequencing sample was made of naive CD8+ T cells sorted from blood. These receptors were taken from a man between 18 and 35 years old in good health.

CDR3 loop: CASSVQVVEAFF. The CDR3 DNA reads TGTGCCAGCAGTGTTCAAGTAGTTGAAGCTTTCTTT. The chain recombines TRBV6-6 with TRBJ1-1; D gene uncertain. Germline CDR1 MNHNY, CDR2 SVGAGI (reference sequence). The CDR3 loop spans 12 amino acids. Trimming pared 5 bases from V and 7 bases from J, leaving 11 bases between.

The chain links TRBV4-3 to TRBJ2-3, with D perhaps TRBD1 (6 bases). This CDR3 has 14 amino acids. The V end lost 2 bases, the J end lost 3 bases, and 9 bases lay between the germline ends. Germline V gives CDR1 LGHNA, CDR2 YSLEER. The DNA of the CDR3 is TGCGCCAGCAGCCAACTTACAGGGACAGATACGCAGTATTTT. It is translated as CASSQLTGTDTQYF.

The J gene is TRBJ2-7, the V gene TRBV27; possibly TRBD1 for D (6 bases). This CDR3 region has 14 residues. In germline, CDR1 is MNHEY, CDR2 SMNVEV (reference sequence). The V end lost 6 bases, the J end lost 3 bases, and 15 bases lay between the germline ends. The chain's CDR3 is CASSYEGGSYEQYF. The CDR3 DNA is TGTGCCAGCAGCTACGAAGGGGGAAGCTACGAGCAGTACTTC.

This clone was seen a single time. This same CDR3 is encoded by further DNA sequences in the sample. J is TRBJ2-3 and V is TRBV9; no reliable D call. V was cut by 3 bases and J by 3 bases, with 8 bases left in between. CDR1 SGDLS and CDR2 YYNGEE come from the germline V gene. This CDR3 region has 13 residues. CDR3 DNA: TGTGCCAGCAGCGCCGCCGGGACAGATACGCAGTATTTT. As protein: CASSAAGTDTQYF.

The rearrangement joins TRBV30 to TRBJ2-1; TRBD1 is a possible D gene (6 bases). Germline lookup yields CDR1 GTSNPN and CDR2 SVGIG (reference sequence). The CDR3 loop spans 14 amino acids. V shed 5 bases and J shed 5 bases, with 16 bases lying between them. CDR3: CAWGAGAGDNEQFF. The CDR3 DNA sequence: TGTGCCTGGGGCGCAGGGGCCGGGGACAATGAGCAGTTCTTC.

This chain connects TRBV27 to TRBJ2-3; no clear D. This CDR3 comprises 16 residues. V gave up 6 bases and J gave up 5 bases, with 21 bases separating them. Germline V gene lookup returns CDR1 MNHEY and CDR2 SMNVEV (reference sequence). CDR3 nucleotides: TGTGCCAGCAGCCATTTGTTGTCGGACGGTATAGATACGCAGTATTTT. The encoded protein is CASSHLLSDGIDTQYF.

V usage is TRBV27 and J usage is TRBJ2-7; D might be TRBD2 (6 bases). Germline CDR1 is MNHEY and CDR2 is SMNVEV (reference sequence). This CDR3 region has 15 residues. The V and J ends lost 6 bases and 3 bases respectively, with 18 bases between them. This CDR3 is CASRFLGSGNYEQYF. The CDR3 coding sequence is TGTGCCAGCAGGTTCCTGGGTAGCGGAAACTACGAGCAGTACTTC.

V usage is TRBV2 and J usage is TRBJ2-7; 7 nucleotides line up with TRBD1. The CDR3 sequence is 14 residues long. V dropped 6 bases and J dropped 3; count of bases not matched to a gene: 8. Germline CDR1 SNHLY, CDR2 FYNNEI. The CDR3 coding sequence is TGTGCCAGCAGCTACAGGGGTGGAGGCTACGAGCAGTACTTC. Its translation is CASSYRGGGYEQYF.

The CDR3 coding sequence is TGTGCCAGCAGTGAGTACGGGGAGGTGGGCACTGAAGCTTTCTTT. Translating it yields CASSEYGEVGTEAFF. The gene calls are TRBV6-1 and TRBJ1-1; D unclear. Germline-derived CDR1 and CDR2 are MNHNS and SASEGT. V was shortened by 3 bases and J by 4 bases, with 15 bases between the two germline ends. The CDR3 spans 15 residues.

The chain recombines TRBV7-8 with TRBJ2-7; D might be TRBD1 (5 bases). Germline values: CDR1 SGHVS, CDR2 FQNEAQ. This CDR3 has 19 amino acids. V lost 5 bases and J 2 bases, leaving 28 bases between the germline ends. The DNA of the CDR3 is TGTGCCAGCAGCCCAACGATCGATGGAGACAGTGGGGCCGCCTACGAGCAGTACTTC. It specifies CASSPTIDGDSGAAYEQYF.

The chain uses TRBV7-9 and TRBJ2-3; 7 nucleotides agree with TRBD2. V lost 4 bases to trimming and J lost 2 bases; unmatched junction nucleotides: 9. Germline V CDR1 and CDR2: SEHNR, FQNEAQ (reference sequence). The CDR3 is made up of 16 amino acids. CDR3 coding DNA: TGTGCCAGCAGCTGGCAGCTCGCGGGAGTCACAGATACGCAGTATTTT. Protein product: CASSWQLAGVTDTQYF.

Remarks on this clone: The junction departs from germline at one end; a sequencing error may be responsible. The chain uses TRBV5-1 and TRBJ1-6, with 7 bases lining up with TRBD1. Per germline, CDR1 SGHRS and CDR2 YFSETQ. This CDR3 is 15 amino acids long. The CDR3 loop reads CASSSRDSLDSPLHF. CDR3 nucleotides: TGCGCCAGCAGCTCACGGGACAGCCTGGATTCCCCCCTCCACTTT. Drawing the rest from reference TRBV5-1 and TRBJ1-6, the complete variable domain is KAGVTQTPRYLIKTRGQQVTLSCSPISGHRSVSWYQQTPGQGLQFLFEYFSETQRNKGNFPGRFSGRQFSNSRSEMNVSTLELGDSALYLCASSSRDSLDSPLHFGNGTRLTVT.

Ten or more counts support this clone. Different DNA sequences within this sample yield the same CDR3. The V and J genes are TRBV7-9 and TRBJ1-1; D remains unclear. Germline CDR1 is SEHNR and CDR2 is FQNEAQ (reference sequence). V shed 3 bases and J shed 3 bases, with 5 bases lying between them. This CDR3 has 12 amino acids. The CDR3 sequence is CASSFGDTEAFF. The CDR3 coding sequence is TGTGCCAGCAGCTTTGGGGACACTGAAGCTTTCTTT.

The V gene is TRBV6-5, the J gene TRBJ1-2; 11 nucleotides line up with TRBD1. J lost 2 bases, V lost 4 bases, and 0 bases had no gene match. Germline V CDR1 and CDR2: MNHEY, SVGAGI. There are 14 residues in the CDR3. The CDR3: CASSWTGGNYGYTF. As DNA, the CDR3 is TGTGCCAGCAGTTGGACAGGGGGCAACTATGGCTACACCTTC.

The V gene is TRBV14, the J gene TRBJ2-1, with D possibly matching TRBD1 (5 bases). CDR3 length: 15 residues. CDR1 and CDR2 (germline): SGHDN, FVKESK. The V and J ends lost 0 bases and 1 base respectively, with 7 bases between them. In DNA, the CDR3 is TGTGCCAGCAGCCAAGACGCAGGGTCCTACAATGAGCAGTTCTTC. Translation: CASSQDAGSYNEQFF.

The rearrangement links TRBV27 to TRBJ2-1; the match to TRBD2 covers 13 bases. The CDR3 spans 14 residues. V lost 5 bases, J lost 8 bases, and 3 bases stayed unmatched. Germline V lookup: CDR1 MNHEY, CDR2 SMNVEV (reference sequence). CDR3 in DNA: TGTGCCAGCAGTCCGGGACTAGCGGGACATGAGCAGTTCTTC. It is translated as CASSPGLAGHEQFF.

This chain uses TRBV7-9 with TRBJ2-6, with D possibly being TRBD2 (5 bases). The CDR3 consists of 15 residues. Germline values: CDR1 SEHNR, CDR2 FQNEAQ (reference sequence). The V and J ends lost 2 bases and 1 base respectively, with 6 bases between them. The chain's CDR3 is CASSLRDSGANVLTF. CDR3 coding DNA: TGTGCCAGCAGCTTACGGGATTCTGGGGCCAACGTCCTGACTTTC.

This chain uses TRBV5-8 with TRBJ2-3, with TRBD1 matching over 7 bases. V lost 3 bases and J lost 5; bases outside the gene matches: 3. Germline V gene lookup returns CDR1 SGHTS and CDR2 YDEGEE. CDR3 length: 13 residues. The CDR3 DNA follows: TGTGCCAGCAGCTCGACAGGGCAAGATACGCAGTATTTT. Its translation: CASSSTGQDTQYF. Drawing the rest from reference TRBV5-8 and TRBJ2-3, the complete variable domain is EAGVTQSPTHLIKTRGQQATLRCSPISGHTSVYWYQQALGLGLQFLLWYDEGEERNRGNFPPRFSGRQFPNYSSELNVNALELEDSALYLCASSSTGQDTQYFGPGTRLTVL.

J is TRBJ2-7 and V is TRBV27, with TRBD2 as a possible D gene (6 bases). Trimming removed 6 bases at V and 3 bases at J, with 15 bases between. Germline CDR1 and CDR2: MNHEY and SMNVEV (reference sequence). This CDR3 spans 14 amino acids. The CDR3 loop reads CASSKAAGLYEQYF. CDR3 DNA: TGTGCCAGCAGCAAGGCGGCGGGGCTCTACGAGCAGTACTTC.

Only one count was recorded for this clone. The CDR3 region has the DNA TGTGCCAGCAGCTTTGAAGACAGGTCAAAAAGCTCTGGGGCCAACGTCCTGACTTTC. It encodes CASSFEDRSKSSGANVLTF. The J gene is TRBJ2-6, the V gene TRBV7-9, with D possibly TRBD1 on 6 matching bases. From germline, CDR1 is SEHNR and CDR2 FQNEAQ (reference sequence). The V gene lost 3 bases and the J gene lost 0 bases, with 18 bases spanning the gap. This CDR3 comprises 19 residues.

The chain is built from TRBV10-2 and TRBJ1-2, with 7 bases matching TRBD1. The CDR3 has 16 residues. After removal of 2 bases from V and 2 bases from J, the junction contained 8 bases not matched to a gene. CDR1 and CDR2 from the germline V gene are WSHSY and SAAADI. The CDR3 DNA is TGCGCCAGCAGTGAGATTTGGGGGACAGACAACTATGGCTACACCTTC. Translated, it gives CASSEIWGTDNYGYTF.

The J gene is TRBJ1-1, the V gene TRBV7-8; D is unclear. This CDR3 region has 15 residues. The germline gives CDR1 SGHVS, CDR2 FQNEAQ. Trimming removed 7 bases from V and 1 base from J, with 16 bases in between. The CDR3 sequence is CASTPGFGENTEAFF. The CDR3 nucleotides read TGTGCCAGCACCCCCGGGTTTGGGGAGAACACTGAAGCTTTCTTT.

V and J are TRBV27 and TRBJ1-4; tentative D call: TRBD1 (6 bases). V was cut by 6 bases and J by 5 bases, with 13 bases left in between. Germline values: CDR1 MNHEY, CDR2 SMNVEV (reference sequence). CDR3 length equals 14 residues. Here the CDR3 DNA reads TGTGCCAGCAGAACGAACGGGGGCAATGAAAAACTGTTTTTT. It translates to CASRTNGGNEKLFF.

The V call is TRBV29-1, the J call TRBJ2-7; 7 bases map to TRBD1. V was pared by 6 bases and J by 1 base, with 6 bases of the junction left unmatched. There are 13 residues in the CDR3. CDR1 is SQVTM, CDR2 ANQGSEA, per germline. CDR3 sequence: CSVATGLSYEQYF. CDR3 DNA sequence: TGCAGCGTCGCGACAGGGCTATCCTACGAGCAGTACTTC.

This chain connects TRBV27 to TRBJ2-5, with 10 bases lining up with TRBD2. J lost 5 bases, V lost 6 bases, and 9 bases had no gene match. This CDR3 is built from 15 residues. CDR1 is MNHEY and CDR2 is SMNVEV in the germline V gene (reference sequence). CDR3 DNA sequence: TGTGCCAGCAGGCCCACTAGCGGGAAGGGGGAGACCCAGTACTTC. Translated: CASRPTSGKGETQYF.

The chain carries TRBV6-1 and TRBJ1-5; D might be TRBD1 (5 bases). Germline values: CDR1 MNHNS, CDR2 SASEGT. There are 14 residues in the CDR3. The germline V and J ends were trimmed by 3 bases and 5 bases, with 11 bases remaining between them. The CDR3 sequence is CASSDPWGDQPQHF. CDR3 DNA: TGTGCCAGCAGTGATCCCTGGGGGGATCAGCCCCAGCATTTT.